This TCR beta chain originates from a study of graft-versus-host responses after intestinal transplantation. Study background: Isolated intestinal, liver-intestinal, or multivisceral transplants had been given to the recipients. Anti-thymocyte globulin served as induction for all recipients, who then took tacrolimus and steroids for 2 to 4 years. Study-level points and caveats: Recipient-marrow GvH clones were detected, some having first appeared in ileum or blood. An association linked early post-transplant HvG declines with peak circulating GvH clone levels.

On this clone: What it recognizes is unknown.

Assay used: immunoSEQ multiplex PCR; TCRdb lists only in-frame clones, some missing. Of approximately 89,000 clones listed, 90% are singletons. This specimen consisted of PBMCs, obtained just under 460 days after intestinal transplant. The sequence came from a human patient who received an intestinal transplant, so some T cells may come from the graft donor.

For the CDR3, the DNA is TGTGCCATCAGTGAGTTCGCGGCCGAGCAGTACTTC. Translation: CAISEFAAEQYF. The chain has TRBV10-3 and TRBJ2-7; D is unclear. The CDR3 has 12 amino acids. Trimming took 1 base from V and 6 from J, leaving 7 bases between them. Germline V CDR1 and CDR2: ENHRY, SYGVKD.